A selection of T cell receptor beta chains follows, all from one sample in a study of T cells in Graves' hyperthyroidism and ophthalmopathy. TCRdb redid the calling of the multiplex PCR reads with MiXCR, one entry per CDR3 protein. The sample has around 350,000 distinct CDR3 sequences, around 15% seen once. The specimen sequenced was blood. The receptors here all came from a woman aged 60-75 years with Graves' ophthalmopathy. Each CDR3 is given with its conserved first and last residue. A D gene is named only where the DNA matches it firmly. Only some rows state a clone size, as once, few, many or a class for expanded clones.

abundance: many; j_gene: TRBJ2-1; v_gene: TRBV12-3/TRBV12-4; d_gene: TRBD1; len: 12; CDR3nt: TGTGCCAGCAGTTACAGGGGCAATGAGCAGTTCTTC; CDR3aa: CASSYRGNEQFF
abundance: NA; j_gene: TRBJ2-5; v_gene: TRBV6-1; d_gene: TRBD2; len: 14; CDR3nt: TGTGCCAGCAGCCCCGGACTAGATCGAGAGACCCAGTACTTC; CDR3aa: CASSPGLDRETQYF
abundance: many; j_gene: TRBJ2-3; v_gene: TRBV11-2; d_gene: TRBD1; len: 16; CDR3nt: TGTGCCAGCAGCCTCGGACAGGCCACCAGCACAGATACGCAGTATTTT; CDR3aa: CASSLGQATSTDTQYF
abundance: many; j_gene: TRBJ2-7; v_gene: TRBV3-1; d_gene: TRBD2; len: 15; CDR3nt: TGTGCCAGCAGCCAAGACGCTAGCGGTACCTACGAGCAGTACTTC; CDR3aa: CASSQDASGTYEQYF
abundance: NA; j_gene: TRBJ1-1; v_gene: TRBV11-2; d_gene: TRBD1; len: 16; CDR3nt: TGTGCCAGCAGCGCTCTAAGGACAGGGCGGAACACTGAAGCTTTCTTT; CDR3aa: CASSALRTGRNTEAFF
abundance: many; j_gene: TRBJ1-2; v_gene: TRBV18; d_gene: TRBD1; len: 15; CDR3nt: TGTGCCAGCTCACCTCGGGACAGGACTAACTATGGCTACACCTTC; CDR3aa: CASSPRDRTNYGYTF
abundance: many; j_gene: TRBJ2-1; v_gene: TRBV11-3; d_gene: TRBD2; len: 18; CDR3nt: TGTGCCAGCAGCCCTACTTTTGTAGCGGGAGAAACGGTGGGTGAGCAGTTCTTC; CDR3aa: CASSPTFVAGETVGEQFF
abundance: few; j_gene: TRBJ2-1; v_gene: TRBV12-3/TRBV12-4; d_gene: TRBD2; len: 16; CDR3nt: TGTGCCAGCAGTCAGGGACTAGCGGGAGCTGGCTATGAGCAGTTCTTC; CDR3aa: CASSQGLAGAGYEQFF
abundance: NA; j_gene: TRBJ2-3; v_gene: TRBV12-3/TRBV12-4; d_gene: TRBD2; len: 16; CDR3nt: TGTGCCAACAGTGGTACCGGGACTAGCGGCACATATACGCAGTATTTT; CDR3aa: CANSGTGTSGTYTQYF
abundance: few; j_gene: TRBJ2-3; v_gene: TRBV20-1; d_gene: NA; len: 13; CDR3nt: TGCAGTGCCGAGACAGGACCCACAGATACGCAGTATTTT; CDR3aa: CSAETGPTDTQYF
abundance: few; j_gene: TRBJ2-2; v_gene: TRBV20-1; d_gene: NA; len: 11; CDR3nt: TGCAGTGCTAGTGGCCCCGGGGAGCTGTTTTTT; CDR3aa: CSASGPGELFF
abundance: many; j_gene: TRBJ1-5; v_gene: TRBV2; d_gene: TRBD1; len: 15; CDR3nt: TGTGCCAGCAGTAGGGACAGGGGAGGCTATCAGCCCCAGCATTTT; CDR3aa: CASSRDRGGYQPQHF
abundance: many; j_gene: TRBJ1-5; v_gene: TRBV9; d_gene: NA; len: 14; CDR3nt: TGTGCCAGCAGCCCGACCTCTAGCAATCAGCCCCAGCATTTT; CDR3aa: CASSPTSSNQPQHF
abundance: NA; j_gene: TRBJ2-3; v_gene: TRBV11-2; d_gene: TRBD2; len: 16; CDR3nt: TGTGCCAGCAGCAGGAGGACTAGCGGGAGGCCCGATACGCAGTATTTT; CDR3aa: CASSRRTSGRPDTQYF
abundance: many; j_gene: TRBJ2-5; v_gene: TRBV20-1; d_gene: NA; len: 15; CDR3nt: TGCAGTGCATCAGGGAGTCCAAACCATCAAGAGACCCAGTACTTC; CDR3aa: CSASGSPNHQETQYF
abundance: few; j_gene: TRBJ1-5; v_gene: TRBV28; d_gene: TRBD1; len: 16; CDR3nt: TGTGCCAGCAGGTCGGGCAGGGGGGGGGACAATCAGCCCCAGCATTTT; CDR3aa: CASRSGRGGDNQPQHF
abundance: many; j_gene: TRBJ2-1; v_gene: TRBV12-3/TRBV12-4; d_gene: TRBD1; len: 14; CDR3nt: TGTGCCAGCAAAAAACAGGGGGTTTACAATGAGCAGTTCTTC; CDR3aa: CASKKQGVYNEQFF
abundance: few; j_gene: TRBJ2-3; v_gene: TRBV15; d_gene: NA; len: 15; CDR3nt: TGTGCCACCAGCCCTAAGTACGGCTTCACAGATACGCAGTATTTT; CDR3aa: CATSPKYGFTDTQYF
abundance: NA; j_gene: TRBJ2-1; v_gene: TRBV12-3/TRBV12-4; d_gene: NA; len: 11; CDR3nt: TGTGCCAGCAGTTTAGAAGGGACGGCGTTCTTC; CDR3aa: CASSLEGTAFF
abundance: many; j_gene: TRBJ2-7; v_gene: TRBV5-1; d_gene: NA; len: 13; CDR3nt: TGCGCCAGCAGCCTCGGGCCCGTCAGGGAGCAGTACTTC; CDR3aa: CASSLGPVREQYF
abundance: NA; j_gene: TRBJ2-2; v_gene: TRBV28; d_gene: NA; len: 13; CDR3nt: TGTGCCAGCACCCCAGTAAACACCGGGGAGCTGTTTTTT; CDR3aa: CASTPVNTGELFF
abundance: NA; j_gene: TRBJ2-7; v_gene: TRBV15; d_gene: NA; len: 12; CDR3nt: TGTGCCACCAGCAGAGTATGGGGCGAGCAGTACTTC; CDR3aa: CATSRVWGEQYF
abundance: few; j_gene: TRBJ2-5; v_gene: TRBV20-1; d_gene: TRBD1; len: 13; CDR3nt: TGCAGTGCCCCCGCAACAGGGGAGAAGACCCAGTACTTC; CDR3aa: CSAPATGEKTQYF
abundance: NA; j_gene: TRBJ2-7; v_gene: TRBV9; d_gene: NA; len: 14; CDR3nt: TGTGCCAGCAGCGTAGGGGTGGATGTCAACGAGCAGTACTTC; CDR3aa: CASSVGVDVNEQYF
abundance: few; j_gene: TRBJ2-1; v_gene: TRBV18; d_gene: NA; len: 16; CDR3nt: TGTGCCAGCTCACCACCGAGGGTTATCTCCTACAATGAGCAGTTCTTC; CDR3aa: CASSPPRVISYNEQFF